The entry below describes one TCR beta chain. Its antigen is not known. This sample was taken from a study of identifying expanded T cells in peripheral blood. Study-wide results and caveats: Technical replicates showed roughly 1.2 changed clones; roughly two weeks 15 to 20; four weeks 19. Clone count variance between roughly two-week samples rose with total template count.

Sequenced by immunoSEQ multiplex PCR; TCRdb stores in-frame clones only, minus some. The sample has fewer than 85,000 clones; just under 85% are singletons. The CDR3 consists of 14 residues. Trimming pared 2 bases from V and 3 bases from J, leaving 14 bases between. Germline V gene sequence: CDR1 GTSNPN, CDR2 SVGIG (reference sequence). During the collection period, no donor immune events like infections were recorded. Material: blood. This chain links TRBV30 with TRBJ2-7, with D possibly being TRBD2 (7 bases). The receptor was isolated from a person aged 18 to 75 in good health. This chain's CDR3 is CAWSRGAKGYEQYF. CDR3 DNA sequence: TGTGCCTGGAGTCGGGGGGCGAAAGGCTACGAGCAGTACTTC. Supplemented by reference TRBV30 and TRBJ2-7, the full variable domain reads SQTIHQWPATLVQPVGSPLSLECTVEGTSNPNLYWYRQAAGRGLQLLFYSVGIGQISSEVPQNLSASRPQDRQFILSSKKLLLSDSGFYLCAWSRGAKGYEQYFGPGTRLTVT.